This section outlines one T cell receptor (beta chain) sequence together with its context. Antigen unknown. Compared with germline, one end of the junction differs, possibly owing to a read error. The second PCR ran about 6 to 12 cycles with a sample-barcoded 5' primer and J-beta primers. TCRdb re-analysed the 5' RACE reads in MiXCR, keeping a single row per CDR3 protein. The sample has about 380,000 distinct CDR3 sequences; 50% to 60% are singletons. This sample was included in a study of blood T cells in healthy people across ages. Germline V gene sequence: CDR1 SGHTA, CDR2 FQGNSA. The CDR3 is 13 amino acids. Study conclusions and caveats: No conclusive comparison of naive versus antigen-experienced cells was possible with unsorted PBMCs.

This clonotype was sampled from a man aged 60 to 75 in good health. Sample: blood. The chain carries TRBV7-2 and TRBJ1-5; D gene uncertain. The CDR3 here is CASSVASNQPQHF. Written as DNA, the CDR3 is TGTGCCAGCAGCGTAGCCAGCAATCAGCCCCAGCATTTT.